The sequence of this T cell receptor beta chain was determined in a study of blood T cell repertoires in COVID-19. Study overall: The origin of the acute and convalescent COVID-19 samples was the United States, Italy and Spain. PBMCs, B-cell-depleted T cells, or T cells provided the cDNA or gDNA that made up the material.

Concerning this clone: The junction shows a germline mismatch at one end, possibly a read error.

CDR3 length: 15 amino acids. Germline CDR1 is SSHAT and CDR2 is FNYEAQ (reference sequence). Authors' processing steps: Scientists estimated how many nucleated cells there were by amplifying reference gene primers. The data were produced by immunoSEQ multiplex PCR, yet TCRdb's version contains in-frame clones alone and is incomplete. The V and J calls and clone size come from that table; D and trimming were worked out from the DNA. Of tens of thousands of clones listed, roughly 80% are singletons. V and J are TRBV7-7 and TRBJ2-2; 7 bases line up with TRBD2. This receptor was taken from a human donor in a cohort sampled during active COVID-19. Sequenced material: peripheral blood. The CDR3 DNA reads as TGTGCTAGCAGCTTAGGACTAGGGAACACCGGGGAGCTGTTTTTT. This encodes CASSLGLGNTGELFF.